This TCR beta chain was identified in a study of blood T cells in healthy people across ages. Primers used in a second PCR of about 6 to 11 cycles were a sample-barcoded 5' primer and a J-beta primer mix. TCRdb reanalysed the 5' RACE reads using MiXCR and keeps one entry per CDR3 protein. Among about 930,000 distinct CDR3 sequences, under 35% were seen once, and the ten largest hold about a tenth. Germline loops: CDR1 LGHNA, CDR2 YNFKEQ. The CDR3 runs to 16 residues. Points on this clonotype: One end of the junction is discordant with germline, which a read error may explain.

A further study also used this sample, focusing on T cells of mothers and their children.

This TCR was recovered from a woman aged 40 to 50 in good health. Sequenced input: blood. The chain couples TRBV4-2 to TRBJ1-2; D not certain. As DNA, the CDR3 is TGTGCCGGCAGCCAAGTTCCCCCCGAGGGATGGTATGGCTACACCTTC. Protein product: CAGSQVPPEGWYGYTF.